This entry features one T cell receptor (beta chain) sequence. Its antigen is currently unknown. This sample is part of a study of T cell responses to AZD1222 COVID-19 vaccine. Whole-study results and caveats: Spike-specific TCR breadth rose after two AZD1222 doses, and depth rose as well. Scientists sampled the repertoires only once the peak T cell response had passed. The span of vaccine-associated CD4 TCRs extended across spike, with dominance at 160-218 and 743-854. Seropositive AZD1222 recipients at baseline numbered only 6 or 7.

Clones were sequenced by immunoSEQ multiplex PCR, and TCRdb holds only the in-frame ones, with some missing. The repertoire holds around 50,000 clones, with 70% to 90% as singletons. The starting material was peripheral blood, obtained 28 days after the second AZD1222 dose. The receptor's source is an adult who received the AZD1222 COVID-19 vaccine.

For the CDR3, the DNA is TGTGCCAGCAGCCAAGTCGGTGACTCTGGAAACACCATATATTTT. Translated: CASSQVGDSGNTIYF. The J gene is TRBJ1-3, the V gene TRBV3-1 (or the pseudogene TRBV3-2); D call uncertain. Germline-derived CDR1 and CDR2 are LGHDT and YNNKEL (reference sequence). V lost 1 base to trimming and J lost 0 bases, with 7 bases between them. This CDR3 is built from 15 residues.